This T cell receptor beta chain was sequenced during a study of blood T cells in healthy people across ages. Study-wide points: A roughly linear fall in TCR beta diversity per million T cells was seen with increasing age. Donors of long life had a larger count of naive CD4+ cells and greater diversity than aged donors.

Together with a sample-barcoded 5' primer, a J-beta primer mix was included in a second PCR lasting about 6 to 11 cycles. Each cDNA molecule received a tag from a template-switch adaptor that had 12 random nucleotides. In TCRdb, the 5' RACE reads were re-called with MiXCR into one record per CDR3 protein. Of about 970,000 distinct CDR3 sequences listed, about 53% were seen once; the top ten hold about 20%. This clonotype was seen once. Antigen unknown. Germline V gives CDR1 LGHNA, CDR2 YNFKEQ. The CDR3 has 16 residues. Trimming removed 0 bases at V and 4 bases at J, with 16 bases between. This TCR derives from a woman aged 60-75 years in good health. Sequenced sample: blood. The rearrangement links TRBV4-2 to TRBJ2-7, with D hard to call. The CDR3 sequence is CASSQDIIGVPYEQYF. CDR3 nucleotide sequence: TGTGCCAGCAGCCAAGATATAATAGGCGTTCCGTACGAGCAGTACTTC.